This entry lists 3 T cell receptor beta chains sequenced from one sample in a study of T cells in localized non-small cell lung cancer. TCRdb keeps only in-frame clones here, not all; method: immunoSEQ multiplex PCR. This table has 35,000 to 50,000 clones, about 91% appearing once. The specimen comprised PBMCs, sampled before any cancer treatment. These receptors were collected from a woman between 35 and 75 years old with stage II lung adenocarcinoma.

This chain connects TRBV29-1 to TRBJ2-1; TRBD2 aligns across 11 bases. CDR3 length: 14 residues. Germline V gene lookup returns CDR1 SQVTM and CDR2 ANQGSEA. V lost 6 bases, J lost 7 bases, and 8 bases stayed unmatched. Written as DNA, the CDR3 is TGCAGCGTGACGACTAGCGGGGTCCGGAATGAGCAGTTCTTC. Translating it yields CSVTTSGVRNEQFF.

This sequence joins TRBV28 and TRBJ1-5; 9 nucleotides match TRBD1. Per germline, CDR1 MDHEN and CDR2 SYDVKM. Trimming took 9 bases from V and 6 from J; bases not matched to a gene: 6. CDR3 size: 13 residues. CDR3 DNA sequence: TGTGCCAGTTTGACAGGGGGGCGTCAGCCCCAGCATTTT. Translating gives CASLTGGRQPQHF.

The V and J genes are TRBV20-1 and TRBJ2-1; 9 bases align to TRBD1. Per germline, CDR1 DFQATT and CDR2 SNEGSKA (reference sequence). This CDR3 has 11 amino acids. CDR3 nucleotide sequence: TGCAGCGCAACAGGGGGCACTGAGCAGTTCTTC. This translates into CSATGGTEQFF.